These 8 T cell receptor beta chains originate from one sample sequenced in a study of OX40 agonist ivuxolimab in advanced cancers. Clones were sequenced by immunoSEQ multiplex PCR, and TCRdb holds only the in-frame ones, with some missing. Here the sample spans over 85,000 clones, approximately 89% being singletons. Source: CD4+ or CD8+ T cells sorted from blood, taken in a trial of the OX40 agonist ivuxolimab. Receptors were obtained from an adult with an advanced solid tumor such as melanoma, head and neck, liver or kidney cancer.

This clone was counted a single time. V is TRBV7-3 and J is TRBJ2-3; D is uncertain. The CDR3 is 17 residues long. From germline, CDR1 is SGHTA and CDR2 FQGTGA. V was shortened by 1 base and J by 2 bases, with 16 bases between the two germline ends. Here the CDR3 DNA reads TGTGCCAGCAGCTTAAGGGCTACCCAACTTAACACAGATACGCAGTATTTT. It encodes CASSLRATQLNTDTQYF.

The V and J genes are TRBV19 and TRBJ1-1; D gene unclear. This CDR3 region has 14 residues. With 9 bases removed from V and 5 bases from J, the gap between germline ends came to 19 bases. Per germline, CDR1 LNHDA and CDR2 SQIVND (reference sequence). Written as DNA, the CDR3 is TGTGCCAGCCGATCCTTTCTAGTTGAGACTGAAGCTTTCTTT. Its translation is CASRSFLVETEAFF.

The V call is TRBV2, the J call TRBJ2-2, with 8 positions matching TRBD1. This CDR3 comprises 14 residues. Germline V gene lookup returns CDR1 SNHLY and CDR2 FYNNEI. V trimming: 5 bases; J trimming: 7 bases; junction bases outside the gene matches: 6. The CDR3 coding sequence is TGTGCCAGCAGTCCCGACAGGGGAGTCGGGGAGCTGTTTTTT. This codes for CASSPDRGVGELFF.

CDR3 DNA: TGTGCCAGCAGCTTCTCTGAGGGAGGGGAGACCCAGTACTTC. Amino acids: CASSFSEGGETQYF. V gene TRBV5-6 combines with J gene TRBJ2-5; TRBD2 matches at 7 bases. Trimming removed 2 bases from V and 5 bases from J; junction bases left unmatched: 6. The CDR3 is 14 residues long. Germline CDR1 SGHDT, CDR2 YYEEEE.

The rearrangement joins TRBV7-2 to TRBJ1-5; 7 bases align to TRBD1. The germline gives CDR1 SGHTA, CDR2 FQGNSA. The V gene end was trimmed by 4 bases and the J gene end by 1 base; junction bases not matched to a gene: 7. The CDR3 loop spans 16 amino acids. CDR3 sequence: CASSYQGGRSNQPQHF. The DNA of the CDR3 is TGTGCCAGCAGCTACCAGGGGGGGCGAAGCAATCAGCCCCAGCATTTT.

V usage is TRBV18 and J usage is TRBJ1-5; no firm D call. The germline V gene has CDR1 KGHSH and CDR2 LQKENI. The CDR3 totals 14 residues. V was pared by 1 base and J by 6 bases, with 10 bases between. Here the CDR3 DNA reads TGTGCCAGCTCACCACAGGGAAGTAGTCAGCCCCAGCATTTT. Protein product: CASSPQGSSQPQHF.

The rearrangement uses TRBV10-1 and TRBJ1-2; D gene uncertain. CDR3 length: 13 residues. Germline CDR1 is WNHNN and CDR2 is SYGVQD (reference sequence). V dropped 5 bases and J dropped 7 bases, with 14 bases sitting between them. The CDR3 loop is CASSFGSWGGYTF. The DNA of the CDR3 is TGCGCCAGCAGTTTCGGCTCTTGGGGTGGCTACACCTTC.

V gene TRBV7-2 combines with J gene TRBJ2-6, with D unresolved. V was pared by 1 base and J by 0 bases, with 7 bases between. The CDR3 has 16 residues. Per germline, CDR1 SGHTA and CDR2 FQGNSA. The CDR3 coding sequence is TGTGCCAGCAGCTTAGTGATATCCTCTGGGGCCAACGTCCTGACTTTC. This codes for CASSLVISSGANVLTF.